One and the same sample provided the 6 T cell receptor beta chains below, sequenced in a study of metastatic and nonmetastatic thyroid tumors. Among the patients, none had received any treatment before thyroid surgery. With MiXCR, TCRdb called clones anew from the PCR reads. The sample holds 23,000 or so clones, roughly 18% seen once. Sequencing used blood. These receptors were obtained from a male donor with papillary thyroid cancer or a benign thyroid nodule (not recorded which). Some clones in this sample may be carry-over from other donors' samples.

This clone was counted between two and nine times. This chain uses TRBV7-9 with TRBJ2-3, with 10 nucleotides matching TRBD2. This CDR3 has 20 amino acids. Germline CDR1 and CDR2: SEHNR and FQNEAQ (reference sequence). V lost 5 bases, J lost 7 bases, and 24 bases stayed unmatched. CDR3 residues: CASSLGSLAGASPDVNTQYF. CDR3 sequence (DNA): TGTGCCAGCAGCCTGGGGTCTCTAGCGGGAGCCTCCCCCGATGTAAATACGCAGTATTTT. The full variable domain, completed using reference TRBV7-9 and TRBJ2-3, is DTGVSQNPRHKITKRGQNVTFRCDPISEHNRLYWYRQTLGQGPEFLTYFQNEAQLEKSRLLSDRFSAERPKGSFSTLEIQRTEQGDSAMYLCASSLGSLAGASPDVNTQYFGPGTRLTVL.

This clone appeared many times. The gene calls are TRBV9 and TRBJ2-7, with D perhaps given as TRBD1 or TRBD2 (7 bases each). CDR3 size: 15 residues. V was cut by 3 bases and J by 1 base, with 14 bases left in between. Germline V CDR1 and CDR2: SGDLS, YYNGEE. In DNA, the CDR3 is TGTGCCAGCAGCGCAGGGGGGGACCAGTCCTACGAGCAGTACTTC. Protein: CASSAGGDQSYEQYF.

V and J are TRBV27 and TRBJ1-1; D remains ambiguous. V was trimmed by 2 bases and J by 4 bases, leaving 11 bases between them. Germline V lookup: CDR1 MNHEY, CDR2 SMNVEV (reference sequence). This CDR3 has 14 amino acids. CDR3 in DNA: TGTGCCAGCAGTTTAAGTCGTCAAGGCACTGAAGCTTTCTTT. Residues: CASSLSRQGTEAFF.

By share of the sample, this clone is medium-sized. In DNA, the CDR3 is TGTGCCACCAAAGCAGCGGGCAACCAAGAGACCCAGTACTTC. This sequence encodes CATKAAGNQETQYF. The rearrangement links TRBV6-2 or TRBV6-3 to TRBJ2-5; a weak D match, TRBD2 (6 bases). Trimming pared 10 bases from V and 0 bases from J, leaving 15 bases between. The germline V gene encodes CDR1 MNHEY and CDR2 SVGEGT. CDR3 length: 14 residues.

In this sample, this clone turned up many times. V is TRBV27 and J is TRBJ1-2; D gene unclear. The CDR3 is 11 amino acids. CDR1 is MNHEY and CDR2 is SMNVEV in the germline V gene (reference sequence). V was trimmed by 6 bases and J by 4 bases, leaving 6 bases between them. CDR3 amino acids: CASRGSYGYTF. Here the CDR3 DNA reads TGTGCCAGCAGAGGGAGCTATGGCTACACCTTC.

This clone was picked up a small number of times. The rearrangement links TRBV6-1 to TRBJ1-1, with D tentatively TRBD1 (6 bases). Trimming removed 8 bases from V and 6 bases from J, with 16 bases in between. The CDR3 is 13 amino acids. Germline loops: CDR1 MNHNS, CDR2 SASEGT. CDR3 loop: CASVQGDSSEAFF. Written as DNA, the CDR3 is TGTGCCAGCGTACAGGGAGATTCATCTGAAGCTTTCTTT.